The 8 T cell receptor beta chains below come from one sample, sequenced in a study of blood T cell repertoires in COVID-19. The protocol was immunoSEQ multiplex PCR, while the TCRdb copy is restricted to in-frame clones and leaves out a portion. This sample has roughly 150,000 clones; 83% occur once, and the top ten carry under 2.5%. The sequenced material came from peripheral blood. Receptors were obtained from a woman older than 75 with acute or convalescent COVID-19.

Comments on this clone: The sample contains more than one DNA sequence encoding this CDR3. V usage is TRBV18 and J usage is TRBJ2-5; TRBD2 matches 9 bases. This CDR3 has 14 amino acids. J lost 2 bases, V lost 6 bases, and 4 bases had no gene match. Per the germline V gene, CDR1 is KGHSH and CDR2 is LQKENI. This CDR3 is CASSPSGVQETQYF. In DNA, the CDR3 is TGTGCCAGCTCCCCTAGCGGGGTACAAGAGACCCAGTACTTC.

This chain joins TRBV5-5 and TRBJ2-7, with D perhaps matching TRBD1 (6 bases). Trimming pared 4 bases from V and 5 bases from J, leaving 13 bases between. Germline V lookup: CDR1 SGHKS, CDR2 YYEKEE (reference sequence). The CDR3 length is 13 residues. The DNA of the CDR3 is TGTGCCAGCAGCCCTACAGGGTTAGACGAGCAGTACTTC. It yields the protein CASSPTGLDEQYF.

The chain employs TRBV7-9 and TRBJ1-4, with TRBD1 as a possible D gene (5 bases). V was clipped by 0 bases and J by 4 bases, with 12 bases between them. Germline CDR1 is SEHNR and CDR2 is FQNEAQ (reference sequence). CDR3 length: 16 residues. CDR3 in DNA: TGTGCCAGCAGCTTAGCCCGGACCCAGGGTAATGAAAAACTGTTTTTT. This encodes CASSLARTQGNEKLFF.

The rearrangement joins TRBV7-9 to TRBJ1-1; no firm D call. Germline CDR1 and CDR2: SEHNR and FQNEAQ (reference sequence). The germline V and J ends were trimmed by 5 bases and 1 base, with 8 bases remaining between them. There are 13 residues in the CDR3. CDR3 in DNA: TGTGCCAGCAGCACCCGACAGAACACTGAAGCTTTCTTT. Its protein product is CASSTRQNTEAFF. Together with reference TRBV7-9 and TRBJ1-1, the CDR3 gives the full variable domain: DTGVSQNPRHKITKRGQNVTFRCDPISEHNRLYWYRQTLGQGPEFLTYFQNEAQLEKSRLLSDRFSAERPKGSFSTLEIQRTEQGDSAMYLCASSTRQNTEAFFGQGTRLTVV.

This chain joins TRBV7-9 and TRBJ2-2, with 8 positions matching TRBD1. The junction had 4 bases not matched to a gene; V was cut back by 5 bases and J by 2 bases. Germline V CDR1 and CDR2: SEHNR, FQNEAQ (reference sequence). The CDR3 runs 15 residues. The chain's CDR3 is CASSTDRGNTGELFF. CDR3 nucleotides: TGTGCCAGCAGCACCGACAGGGGAAACACCGGGGAGCTGTTTTTT.

The CDR3 coding sequence is TGTGCTACCCGCGGGCGGAGCACAGATACGCAGTATTTT. Protein sequence: CATRGRSTDTQYF. The V gene is TRBV19, the J gene TRBJ2-3, with D tentatively TRBD2 (5 bases). Looked up from germline, CDR1 is LNHDA and CDR2 is SQIVND (reference sequence). The CDR3 contains 13 residues.

The chain is built from TRBV2 and TRBJ1-1, with D hard to call. This CDR3 region has 15 residues. Trimming took 2 bases from V and 5 from J, leaving 15 bases between them. CDR1 SNHLY and CDR2 FYNNEI come from the germline V gene. CDR3 in DNA: TGTGCCAGCAGTGAATCAAATCTTCGGGGAACTGAAGCTTTCTTT. The encoded protein is CASSESNLRGTEAFF.

The V call is TRBV4-2, the J call TRBJ2-6; D possibly corresponds to TRBD2 (6 bases). The germline CDR1 and CDR2 sequences are LGHNA and YNFKEQ. With 0 bases removed from V and 4 bases from J, the gap between germline ends came to 10 bases. The CDR3 length is 16 residues. CDR3 sequence reads: CASSQDRGTGANVLTF. Here the CDR3 DNA reads TGTGCCAGCAGCCAAGATCGGGGGACCGGGGCCAACGTCCTGACTTTC.